In this sample, the clone carrying this T cell receptor (beta chain) turned up once. This sample stems from a study of blood T cell repertoires in COVID-19. Study in general: From the United States, Italy and Spain came samples of acute and convalescent COVID-19. PBMCs, B-cell-depleted T cells, or T cells provided the cDNA or gDNA that made up the material.

The CDR3 has 15 residues. The germline V gene has CDR1 LNHDA and CDR2 SQIVND (reference sequence). V dropped 6 bases and J dropped 5; count of bases not matched to a gene: 8. Here immunoSEQ multiplex PCR was the method, and the copy in TCRdb shows in-frame clones only, minus some. The sample holds around 120,000 clones, 55% to 75% seen once. The genes are TRBV19 and TRBJ2-1; 9 nucleotides line up with TRBD2. The clonotype originates from a woman in her seventies with acute or convalescent COVID-19. Material: peripheral blood. The CDR3 region is CASSLGLAGHNEQFF. Written as DNA, the CDR3 is TGTGCCAGTAGCCTCGGGCTAGCGGGGCACAATGAGCAGTTCTTC.